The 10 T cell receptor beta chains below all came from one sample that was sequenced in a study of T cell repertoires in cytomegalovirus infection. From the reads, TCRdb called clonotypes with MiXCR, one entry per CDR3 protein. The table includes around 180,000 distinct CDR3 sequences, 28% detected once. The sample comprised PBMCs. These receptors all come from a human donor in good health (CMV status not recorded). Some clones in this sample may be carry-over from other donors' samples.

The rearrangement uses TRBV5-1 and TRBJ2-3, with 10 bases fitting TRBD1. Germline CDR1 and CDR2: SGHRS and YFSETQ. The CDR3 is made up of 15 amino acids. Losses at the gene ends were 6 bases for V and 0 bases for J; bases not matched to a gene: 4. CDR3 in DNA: TGCGCCAGCATTCGGACAGGGGGAAGCACAGATACGCAGTATTTT. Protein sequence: CASIRTGGSTDTQYF. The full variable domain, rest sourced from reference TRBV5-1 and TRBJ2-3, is KAGVTQTPRYLIKTRGQQVTLSCSPISGHRSVSWYQQTPGQGLQFLFEYFSETQRNKGNFPGRFSGRQFSNSRSEMNVSTLELGDSALYLCASIRTGGSTDTQYFGPGTRLTVL.

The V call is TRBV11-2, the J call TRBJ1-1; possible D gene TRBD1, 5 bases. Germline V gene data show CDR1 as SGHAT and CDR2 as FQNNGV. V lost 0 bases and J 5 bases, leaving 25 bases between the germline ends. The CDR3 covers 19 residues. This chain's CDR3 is CASSLDLVRPLGRETEAFF. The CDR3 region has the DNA TGTGCCAGCAGCTTAGACCTCGTACGTCCTCTGGGGCGAGAGACTGAAGCTTTCTTT.

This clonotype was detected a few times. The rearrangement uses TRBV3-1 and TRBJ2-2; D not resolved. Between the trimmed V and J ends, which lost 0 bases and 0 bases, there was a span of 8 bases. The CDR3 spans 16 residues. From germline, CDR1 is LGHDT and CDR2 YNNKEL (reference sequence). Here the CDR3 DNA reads TGTGCCAGCAGCCAAGATAGCCTAGCGAACACCGGGGAGCTGTTTTTT. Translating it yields CASSQDSLANTGELFF.

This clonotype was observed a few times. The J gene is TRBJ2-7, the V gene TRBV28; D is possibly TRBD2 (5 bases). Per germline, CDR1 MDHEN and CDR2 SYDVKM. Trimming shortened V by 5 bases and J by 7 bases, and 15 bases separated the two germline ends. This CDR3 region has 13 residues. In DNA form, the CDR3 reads TGTGCCAGCAGTCCGGGGTCTCCCCATGAGCAGTACTTC. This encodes CASSPGSPHEQYF.

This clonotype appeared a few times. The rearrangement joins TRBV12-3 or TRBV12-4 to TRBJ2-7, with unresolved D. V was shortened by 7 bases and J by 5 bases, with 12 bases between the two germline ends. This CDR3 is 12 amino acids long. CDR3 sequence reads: CASNQGPDEQYF. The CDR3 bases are TGTGCCAGCAACCAAGGTCCTGACGAGCAGTACTTC.

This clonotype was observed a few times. The chain's CDR3 is CASSWTGAEAFF. The CDR3 DNA reads TGTGCCAGCAGCTGGACCGGGGCTGAAGCTTTCTTT. This chain connects TRBV7-2 to TRBJ1-1; no clear D. The V gene lost 4 bases and the J gene lost 6 bases, with 9 bases spanning the gap. Germline V gene sequence: CDR1 SGHTA, CDR2 FQGNSA. The CDR3 has 12 residues.

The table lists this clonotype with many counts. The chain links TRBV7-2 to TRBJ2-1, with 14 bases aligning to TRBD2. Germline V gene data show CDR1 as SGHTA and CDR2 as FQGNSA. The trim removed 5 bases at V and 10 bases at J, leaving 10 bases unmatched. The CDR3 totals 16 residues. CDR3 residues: CASSPRLAGGLREQFF. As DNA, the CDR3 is TGTGCCAGCAGCCCAAGACTAGCGGGGGGGTTGAGGGAGCAGTTCTTC.

The CDR3 bases are TGTGCCAGCAGCCTTTGGGGAGAGACCCAGTACTTC. Residues: CASSLWGETQYF. This chain uses TRBV7-9 with TRBJ2-5; D remains unclear. The V end was cut by 5 bases, the J end by 4 bases, with 8 bases between. CDR3 length: 12 residues. The germline V gene encodes CDR1 SEHNR and CDR2 FQNEAQ (reference sequence).

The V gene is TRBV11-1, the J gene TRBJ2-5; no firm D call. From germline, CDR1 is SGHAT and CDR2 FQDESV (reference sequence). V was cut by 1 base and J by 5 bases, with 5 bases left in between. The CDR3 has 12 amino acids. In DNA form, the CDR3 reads TGTGCCAGCAGCTTAGTTCTGGAGACCCAGTACTTC. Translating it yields CASSLVLETQYF.

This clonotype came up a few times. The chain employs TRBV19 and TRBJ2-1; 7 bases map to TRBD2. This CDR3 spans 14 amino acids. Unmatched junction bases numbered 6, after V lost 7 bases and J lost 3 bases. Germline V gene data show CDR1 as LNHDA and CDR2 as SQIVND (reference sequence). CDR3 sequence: CASKGLAVYNEQFF. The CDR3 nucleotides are TGTGCCAGTAAGGGGCTAGCGGTCTACAATGAGCAGTTCTTC.